This T cell receptor (beta chain) is from a study of human T cells and chemical hapten exposure. Across the study: Among samples, TCR yields varied mainly because of small differences in pooled library volume.

TCRdb redid the calling of the RACE reads with MiXCR, one entry per CDR3 protein. The data contain approximately 96,000 distinct CDR3 sequences, 9% to 9.5% of them singletons. This CDR3 comprises 13 residues. Germline V gene lookup returns CDR1 GTSNPN and CDR2 SVGIG (reference sequence). Trimming shortened V by 3 bases and J by 6 bases, and 14 bases separated the two germline ends. This clonotype was detected many times. Its antigen is not identified. Study outcomes and limitations: Controls had significantly fewer large CDR3 similarity clusters than were formed by expanded TCRs.

Time point defined: patch test 2, 6 weeks after DPC sensitization. As for treatment: therapeutic diphenylcyclopropenone sensitization with weekly scalp DPC. The total RNA was obtained from whole blood that was not fractionated. The receptor was isolated from a middle-aged woman with alopecia areata. Some clones in this sample may be carry-over from other donors' samples. The J gene is TRBJ1-1, the V gene TRBV30, with D uncertain. The sample was whole blood, taken in connection with sensitization to the hapten diphenylcyclopropenone (DPC). The CDR3 nucleotides are TGTGCCTGGAGCAGGCCCGGAGTCTCTGAAGCTTTCTTT. This translates into CAWSRPGVSEAFF.